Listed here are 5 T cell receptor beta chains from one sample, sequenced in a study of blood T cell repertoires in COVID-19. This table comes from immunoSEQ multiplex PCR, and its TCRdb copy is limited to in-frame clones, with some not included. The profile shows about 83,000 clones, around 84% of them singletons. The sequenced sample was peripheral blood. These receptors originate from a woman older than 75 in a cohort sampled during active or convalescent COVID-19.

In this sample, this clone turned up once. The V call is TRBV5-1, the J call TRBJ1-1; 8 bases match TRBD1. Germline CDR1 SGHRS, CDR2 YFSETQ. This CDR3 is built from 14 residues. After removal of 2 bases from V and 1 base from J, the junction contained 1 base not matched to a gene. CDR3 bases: TGCGCCAGCAGCTTCGGACAGGGGAACACTGAAGCTTTCTTT. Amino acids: CASSFGQGNTEAFF.

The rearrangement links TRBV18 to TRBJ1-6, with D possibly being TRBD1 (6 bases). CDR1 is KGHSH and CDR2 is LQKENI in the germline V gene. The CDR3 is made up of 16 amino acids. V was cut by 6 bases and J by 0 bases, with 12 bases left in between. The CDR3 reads CASSVGQSSYNSPLHF. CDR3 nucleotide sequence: TGTGCCAGCTCTGTAGGACAGAGCTCCTATAATTCACCCCTCCACTTT.

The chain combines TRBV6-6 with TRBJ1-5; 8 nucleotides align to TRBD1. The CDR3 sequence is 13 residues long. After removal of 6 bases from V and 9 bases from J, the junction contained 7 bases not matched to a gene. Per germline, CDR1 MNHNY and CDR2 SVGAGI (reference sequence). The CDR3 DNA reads TGTGCCAGCAGGACACAGGGGGGACGGCCCCAGCATTTT. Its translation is CASRTQGGRPQHF.

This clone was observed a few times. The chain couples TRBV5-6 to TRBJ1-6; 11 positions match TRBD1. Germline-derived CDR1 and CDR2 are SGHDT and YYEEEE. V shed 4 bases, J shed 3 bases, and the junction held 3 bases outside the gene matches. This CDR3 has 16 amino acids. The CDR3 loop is CASSPDRGLYNSPLHF. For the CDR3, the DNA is TGTGCCAGCAGCCCGGACAGGGGGCTCTATAATTCACCCCTCCACTTT.

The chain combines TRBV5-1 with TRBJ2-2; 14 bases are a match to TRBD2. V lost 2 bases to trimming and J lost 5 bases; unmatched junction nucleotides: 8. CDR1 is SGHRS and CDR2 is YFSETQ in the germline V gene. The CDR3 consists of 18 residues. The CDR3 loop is CASSFRGLAGGRTGELFF. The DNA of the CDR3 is TGCGCCAGCAGCTTTAGAGGACTAGCGGGAGGTAGAACCGGGGAGCTGTTTTTT. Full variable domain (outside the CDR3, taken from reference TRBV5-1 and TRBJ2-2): KAGVTQTPRYLIKTRGQQVTLSCSPISGHRSVSWYQQTPGQGLQFLFEYFSETQRNKGNFPGRFSGRQFSNSRSEMNVSTLELGDSALYLCASSFRGLAGGRTGELFFGEGSRLTVL.